Following are 13 T cell receptor beta chains from one sample sequenced in a study of Ad26.COV2.S vaccination and SARS-CoV-2 variants. Treatment specified: 15 to 20 received Ad26.COV2.S at low or high dose, single or two shots; roughly 5 received placebo; per-sample allocation not given. Sampling occurred on day 63 after the first vaccine or placebo injection. The protocol was immunoSEQ multiplex PCR, while the TCRdb copy is restricted to in-frame clones and leaves out a portion. The table includes around 300,000 clones, around 90% detected once. Sample: peripheral blood, taken in a trial of Ad26.COV2.S vaccine versus placebo. The receptors derive from a person between 18 and 59 years old who received the Ad26.COV2.S COVID-19 vaccine or a placebo.

The chain has TRBV6-6 and TRBJ2-7; TRBD1 is a possible D gene (5 bases). There are 14 residues in the CDR3. The V gene lost 6 bases and the J gene lost 1 base, with 13 bases spanning the gap. Germline CDR1 and CDR2: MNHNY and SVGAGI (reference sequence). CDR3 sequence (DNA): TGTGCCAGCAGGGGTATACAGGAGTCCTACGAGCAGTACTTC. Amino acid sequence: CASRGIQESYEQYF.

A single count supports this clone. The gene calls are TRBV4-2 and TRBJ1-6; 9 nucleotides line up with TRBD1. Trimming cost V 0 bases and J 10 bases; bases outside gene matches: 7. This CDR3 is 16 amino acids long. Germline CDR1 reads LGHNA; CDR2 reads YNFKEQ. The DNA for the CDR3 is TGTGCCAGCAGCCAAGAGTACAGGGGGCGAGAATCACCCCTCCACTTT. This codes for CASSQEYRGRESPLHF.

This clone was found a few times. The rearrangement links TRBV7-8 to TRBJ2-7; 7 nucleotides match TRBD2. This CDR3 region has 15 residues. Trimming took 7 bases from V and 3 from J; bases not matched to a gene: 12. Germline lookup yields CDR1 SGHVS and CDR2 FQNEAQ. The CDR3 DNA sequence: TGTGCCAGCACCTCCGTCGGGGGAGGGAGCTACGAGCAGTACTTC. This encodes CASTSVGGGSYEQYF.

Notes on this clone: Additional DNA sequences in this sample encode the identical CDR3. The CDR3 region is CASSYSFRGNQPQHF. CDR3 in DNA: TGTGCCAGCAGTTACTCTTTCCGGGGCAATCAGCCCCAGCATTTT. J is TRBJ1-5 and V is TRBV6-5; unclear D gene. This CDR3 region has 15 residues. Germline V gene lookup returns CDR1 MNHEY and CDR2 SVGAGI. With 0 bases removed from V and 2 bases from J, the gap between germline ends came to 8 bases.

The V gene is TRBV30, the J gene TRBJ2-7; a weak D match, TRBD1 (5 bases). The CDR3 sequence is 17 residues long. V was cut by 8 bases and J by 3 bases, with 29 bases left in between. CDR1 and CDR2 from the germline V gene are GTSNPN and SVGIG (reference sequence). Written as DNA, the CDR3 is TGTGCCACTCGGAGCGTTCGTGCAGGACAAAAGTTCTACGAGCAGTACTTC. Amino acid sequence: CATRSVRAGQKFYEQYF.

The chain is built from TRBV19 and TRBJ2-7, with 9 bases identical to TRBD1. V trimming: 4 bases; J trimming: 4 bases; junction bases outside the gene matches: 8. This CDR3 has 15 amino acids. Germline V lookup: CDR1 LNHDA, CDR2 SQIVND (reference sequence). CDR3 bases: TGTGCCAGTAGTAACACAGGGGGCGGAGGATACGAGCAGTACTTC. It encodes CASSNTGGGGYEQYF.

CDR3 bases: TGTGCCAGTAGTTATGACAGAAAGTCAAGGCAGTACTTC. Amino acid sequence: CASSYDRKSRQYF. The chain links TRBV19 to TRBJ2-7; TRBD1 is a possible D gene (5 bases). The length of the CDR3 is 13 residues. Trimming took off 5 bases at V and 9 bases at J, with 17 bases between the two ends. CDR1 LNHDA and CDR2 SQIVND come from the germline V gene (reference sequence). Complete variable domain (other parts from reference TRBV19 and TRBJ2-7): DGGITQSPKYLFRKEGQNVTLSCEQNLNHDAMYWYRQDPGQGLRLIYYSQIVNDFQKGDIAEGYSVSREKKESFPLTVTSAQKNPTAFYLCASSYDRKSRQYFGPGTRLTVT.

This clone has just a few counts. The chain employs TRBV6-6 and TRBJ1-1, with D uncertain. The CDR3 extends over 13 amino acids. CDR1 is MNHNY, CDR2 SVGAGI, per germline (reference sequence). Trimming shortened V by 0 bases and J by 4 bases, and 6 bases separated the two germline ends. CDR3 nucleotide sequence: TGTGCCAGCAGTTACTCGATAGGCACTGAAGCTTTCTTT. It codes for CASSYSIGTEAFF.

The chain joins TRBV11-2 to TRBJ1-6; D not certain. Germline V CDR1 and CDR2: SGHAT, FQNNGV. This CDR3 contains 15 residues. V was clipped by 1 base and J by 6 bases, with 10 bases between them. CDR3 sequence reads: CASSLGAGFNSPLHF. DNA of the CDR3: TGTGCCAGCAGCTTAGGAGCGGGGTTTAATTCACCCCTCCACTTT. The full variable domain, rest sourced from reference TRBV11-2 and TRBJ1-6, is EAGVAQSPRYKIIEKRQSVAFWCNPISGHATLYWYQQILGQGPKLLIQFQNNGVVDDSQLPKDRFSAERLKGVDSTLKIQPAKLEDSAVYLCASSLGAGFNSPLHFGNGTRLTVT.

V is TRBV18 and J is TRBJ2-1; no reliable D call. V dropped 4 bases and J dropped 8 bases, with 9 bases sitting between them. Germline lookup yields CDR1 KGHSH and CDR2 LQKENI. The CDR3 is 12 residues long. The DNA of the CDR3 is TGTGCCAGCTCACTTAATAGGGATGAGCAGTTCTTC. This encodes CASSLNRDEQFF.

This rearrangement joins TRBV5-1 to TRBJ1-4, with 10 nucleotides matching TRBD1. J gave up 8 bases and V 5 bases, and 6 bases lay outside the gene matches. CDR3 length: 14 residues. Germline values: CDR1 SGHRS, CDR2 YFSETQ. The CDR3 here is CASSLGTGEEKLFF. In DNA form, the CDR3 reads TGCGCCAGCAGTCTCGGGACAGGGGAGGAAAAACTGTTTTTT. Full variable domain (remainder filled in from reference TRBV5-1 and TRBJ1-4): KAGVTQTPRYLIKTRGQQVTLSCSPISGHRSVSWYQQTPGQGLQFLFEYFSETQRNKGNFPGRFSGRQFSNSRSEMNVSTLELGDSALYLCASSLGTGEEKLFFGSGTQLSVL.

The V and J genes are TRBV27 and TRBJ1-2; no reliable D call. The V end was cut by 5 bases, the J end by 6 bases, with 19 bases between. The CDR3 spans 15 residues. Germline CDR1 and CDR2: MNHEY and SMNVEV (reference sequence). CDR3 sequence reads: CASSPLYVYDDGYTF. In DNA, the CDR3 is TGTGCCAGCAGTCCGCTCTACGTCTATGACGATGGCTACACCTTC.

The rearrangement joins TRBV5-4 to TRBJ1-6, with TRBD1 matching 7 bases. V shed 2 bases, J shed 7 bases, and the junction held 12 bases outside the gene matches. The CDR3 has 17 residues. Germline V gene data show CDR1 as SGHNT and CDR2 as YYREEE (reference sequence). This chain's CDR3 is CASSLGLRGLTNSPLHF. Written as DNA, the CDR3 is TGTGCCAGCAGCTTAGGTCTCAGGGGGTTAACGAATTCACCCCTCCACTTT.